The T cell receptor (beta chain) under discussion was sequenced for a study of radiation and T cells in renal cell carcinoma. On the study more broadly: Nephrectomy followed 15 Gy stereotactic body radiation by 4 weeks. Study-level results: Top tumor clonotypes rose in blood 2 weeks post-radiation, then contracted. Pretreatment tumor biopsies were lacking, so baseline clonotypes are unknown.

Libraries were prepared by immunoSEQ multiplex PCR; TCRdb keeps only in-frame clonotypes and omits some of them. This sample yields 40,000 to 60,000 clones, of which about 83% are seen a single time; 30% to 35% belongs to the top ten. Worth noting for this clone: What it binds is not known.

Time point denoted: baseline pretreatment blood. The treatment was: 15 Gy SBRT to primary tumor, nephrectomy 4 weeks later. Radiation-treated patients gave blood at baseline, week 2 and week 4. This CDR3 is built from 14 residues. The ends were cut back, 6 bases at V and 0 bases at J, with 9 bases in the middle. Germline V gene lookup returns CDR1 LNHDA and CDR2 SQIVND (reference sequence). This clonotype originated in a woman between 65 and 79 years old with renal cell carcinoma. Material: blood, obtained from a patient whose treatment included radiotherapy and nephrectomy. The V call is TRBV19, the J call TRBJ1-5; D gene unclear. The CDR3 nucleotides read TGTGCCAGTAGCCGTGTCAATAGCAATCAGCCCCAGCATTTT. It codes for CASSRVNSNQPQHF.